This is a list of T cell receptor beta chains from one sample in a study of cytomegalovirus exposure and HLA in healthy donors. Sequenced by immunoSEQ multiplex PCR; TCRdb stores in-frame clones only, minus some. The sample has over 150,000 clones; approximately 80% are singletons. The specimen sequenced was PBMCs. These receptors were collected from a man younger than 30 in good health and CMV-seronegative. Each CDR3 is given with its conserved first and last residue.

TRBV19	14	TRBJ2-7	CASSSAGGPYEQYF
TRBV4-2	13	TRBJ1-1	CASSQDRRVEAFF
TRBV9	17	TRBJ2-5	CASSPQSSGRAQETQYF
TRBV5-1	16	TRBJ1-2	CASSPKTGGTGYGYTF
TRBV28	15	TRBJ1-1	CASSLRLAGRTEAFF
TRBV9	16	TRBJ2-1	CASSAGLATTYNEQFF
TRBV28	15	TRBJ2-2	CASSLWSTETGELFF
TRBV23-1	14	TRBJ2-7	CASSHQGNNYEQYF
TRBV6-1	16	TRBJ2-3	CASSEAGGFGNRGLYF
TRBV4-3	16	TRBJ2-7	CASSETPGTRGYEQYF
TRBV11-2	11	TRBJ2-1	CASSLVLGQFF
TRBV19	14	TRBJ2-2	CASKTDRGAGELFF
TRBV2	14	TRBJ2-3	CASSEREYSDTQYF
TRBV29-1	13	TRBJ2-1	CSVVRTTYNEQFF
TRBV4-1	14	TRBJ2-7	CASSQGSGSYEQYF
TRBV5-5	15	TRBJ1-1	CASSWGTGLGTEAFF
TRBV9	13	TRBJ2-3	CASSAGEGGTQYF
TRBV7-3	13	TRBJ2-3	CASSQTGSDTQYF
TRBV28	15	TRBJ1-5	CASSGGARDNQPQHF
TRBV28	13	TRBJ2-3	CALGRGSTDTQYF
TRBV29-1	13	TRBJ2-5	CSVGVTHAETQYF
TRBV4-1	14	TRBJ2-7	CASSQAAGPYEQYF
TRBV6-6	16	TRBJ2-1	CASSLGAGAGYNEQFF
TRBV7-8	12	TRBJ2-3	CASSLALDTQYF
TRBV4-1	13	TRBJ2-7	CASSQESFDEQYF
TRBV6-6	13	TRBJ2-5	CASSYLVIQTQYF
TRBV2	15	TRBJ2-3	CASKRSSGRPDTQYF
TRBV11-3	13	TRBJ2-7	CASSLDKTYEQYF
TRBV2	14	TRBJ2-2	CASSYQGSAGELFF
TRBV19	14	TRBJ2-7	CASSALAGVNEQYF
TRBV19	17	TRBJ1-1	CASSPGSSKGADRRAFF
TRBV5-4	15	NA	CASSSGTASSYEQYF
TRBV19	15	TRBJ1-1	CASSIIGQGDTEAFF
TRBV5-1	13	TRBJ2-5	CASRGTGGETQYF
TRBV7-9	13	TRBJ2-1	CASSSESGLEQFF
TRBV7-9	16	TRBJ2-1	CASRRTSGSSFDEQFF
TRBV7-7	14	TRBJ2-2	CASRGQGNTGELFF
TRBV29-1	13	TRBJ2-7	CSVRGRVTNEQYF
TRBV5-4	15	TRBJ2-1	CASSSGTSLYNEQFF
TRBV7-9	15	TRBJ2-2	CASSLVGDTTGELFF
TRBV11-2	15	TRBJ2-7	CASSLLRGDVDEQYF
TRBV19	14	TRBJ1-1	CASRGDGSNTEAFF
TRBV4-1	15	TRBJ2-5	CASSQGTGRTETQYF
TRBV2	11	TRBJ2-7	CASRISYEQYF
TRBV5-6	14	TRBJ1-1	CASSHYLNAAEAFF
TRBV18	18	TRBJ1-5	CASSPAINRGGSNQPQHF
TRBV28	15	TRBJ1-5	CASSPTGTVDQPQHF
TRBV9	15	TRBJ1-5	CASSVGQGVNQPQHF
TRBV7-2	20	TRBJ2-1	CASSLAEELAGVSSYNEQFF
TRBV28	14	TRBJ1-4	CASSKGGQGEKLFF
TRBV10-3	17	TRBJ1-2	CAISESSPGGISLGYTF
TRBV19	18	TRBJ1-4	CASSHRDGGILLHEKLFF
TRBV2	15	TRBJ1-1	CASSPRMRVDTEAFF
TRBV7-9	14	TRBJ1-3	CASSSPGRGNTIYF
TRBV5-5	17	TRBJ2-3	CASTIPTAQTRTDTQYF